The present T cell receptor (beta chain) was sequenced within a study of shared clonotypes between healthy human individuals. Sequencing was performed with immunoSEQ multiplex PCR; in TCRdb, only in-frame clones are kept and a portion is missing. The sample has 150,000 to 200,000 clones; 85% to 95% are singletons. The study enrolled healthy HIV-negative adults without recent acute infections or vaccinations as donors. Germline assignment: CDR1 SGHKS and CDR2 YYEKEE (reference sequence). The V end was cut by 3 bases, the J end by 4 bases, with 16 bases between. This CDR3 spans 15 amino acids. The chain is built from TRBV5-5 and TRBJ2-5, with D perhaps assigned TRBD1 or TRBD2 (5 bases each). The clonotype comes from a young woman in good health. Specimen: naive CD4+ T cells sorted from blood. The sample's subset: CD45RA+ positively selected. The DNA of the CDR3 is TGTGCCAGCAGCTGGCCTCGGGGCGGTCGAGAGACCCAGTACTTC. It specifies CASSWPRGGRETQYF.